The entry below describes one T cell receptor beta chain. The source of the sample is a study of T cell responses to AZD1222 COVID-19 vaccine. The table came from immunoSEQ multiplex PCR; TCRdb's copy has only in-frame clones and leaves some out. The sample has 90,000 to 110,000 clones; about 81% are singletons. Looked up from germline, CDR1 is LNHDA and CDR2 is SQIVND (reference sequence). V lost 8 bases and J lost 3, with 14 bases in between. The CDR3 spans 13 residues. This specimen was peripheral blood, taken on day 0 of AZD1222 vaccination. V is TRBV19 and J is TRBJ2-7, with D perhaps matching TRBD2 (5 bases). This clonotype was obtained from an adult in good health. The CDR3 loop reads CASSTGLGYEQYF. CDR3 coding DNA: TGTGCCAGTTCTACGGGGTTGGGCTACGAGCAGTACTTC.